The source of this T cell receptor (beta chain) is a study of blood T cell repertoires in COVID-19. Study background: Spain, Italy and the United States supplied samples that represented acute and convalescent COVID-19.

CDR3 length: 15 amino acids. With 5 bases clipped from V and 6 bases from J, the junction kept 11 bases outside the gene matches. Germline V gene lookup returns CDR1 MNHEY and CDR2 SVGAGI. Measured with immunoSEQ multiplex PCR; TCRdb has only the in-frame clones, and not every one. Among about 200,000 clones listed, around 83% were seen once. The table lists this clone with a count of one. The chain has TRBV6-5 and TRBJ2-7; TRBD2 matches 9 bases. The source is a woman aged 45 to 65 with acute or convalescent COVID-19. Sequences were obtained from peripheral blood. CDR3 residues: CASSRRLAGDREQYF. In nucleotides, the CDR3 is TGTGCCAGCAGTAGGCGATTAGCGGGAGACCGCGAGCAGTACTTC.